This T cell receptor (beta chain) came from a study of blood T cells in healthy people across ages. Study-wide results and limits: PBMCs left unsorted prevented a conclusive naive versus antigen-experienced comparison. The study found more naive CD4+ cells and higher diversity in long-lived than aged donors.

Comment on this clonotype: Its antigen is not known.

Through a sample-barcoded 5' primer and a J-beta primer mix, a second PCR was run for roughly 7 to 11 cycles. MiXCR was run by TCRdb on the 5' RACE reads, yielding one entry per CDR3 protein. The sample holds under 800,000 distinct CDR3 sequences, 43% seen once. Extracted total RNA amounted to at least 5.5 micrograms for each sample. Germline CDR1 and CDR2: ENHRY and SYGVKD. The CDR3 contains 13 residues. The V and J ends lost 6 bases and 2 bases respectively, with 5 bases between them. The chain combines TRBV10-3 with TRBJ2-6; D is unresolved. This sequence was found in a woman aged 60-75 years in good health. The sample taken for sequencing was blood. The chain's CDR3 is CAIRGPGANVLTF. The CDR3 nucleotides read TGTGCCATCAGAGGGCCTGGGGCCAACGTCCTGACTTTC.